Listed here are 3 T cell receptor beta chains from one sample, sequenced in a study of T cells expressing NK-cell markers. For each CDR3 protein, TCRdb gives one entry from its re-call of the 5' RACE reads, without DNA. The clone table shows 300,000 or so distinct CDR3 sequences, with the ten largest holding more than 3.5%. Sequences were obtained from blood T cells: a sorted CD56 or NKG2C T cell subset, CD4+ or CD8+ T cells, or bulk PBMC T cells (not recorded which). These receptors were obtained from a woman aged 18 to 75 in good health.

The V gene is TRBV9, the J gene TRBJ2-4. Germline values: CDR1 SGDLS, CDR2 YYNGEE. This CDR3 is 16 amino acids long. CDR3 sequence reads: CASSPDVQLAKNIQYF.

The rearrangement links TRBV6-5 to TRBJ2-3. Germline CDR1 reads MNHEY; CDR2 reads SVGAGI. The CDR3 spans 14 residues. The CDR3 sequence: CASSYSDSQDTQYF.

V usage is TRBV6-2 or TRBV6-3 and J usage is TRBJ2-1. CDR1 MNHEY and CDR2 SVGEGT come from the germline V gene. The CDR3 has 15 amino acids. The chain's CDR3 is CASSYWSRDYNEQFF.